The TCR beta chain described here comes from a study of cytotoxic CD8 clonotypes in ibrutinib-treated CLL. Study-level information: A mean of around 260,000 productive templates and 90,000 or so productive rearrangements was obtained per sample. Study-wide results and caveats: Rare overall, public clonotypes shrank or held steady under therapy.

In the case of this clone: Antigen: not known.

From germline, CDR1 is SEHNR and CDR2 FQNEAQ (reference sequence). This CDR3 is built from 16 residues. The ends were cut back, 4 bases at V and 8 bases at J, with 20 bases in the middle. The method was immunoSEQ multiplex PCR; TCRdb's version includes in-frame clones alone and lacks a portion of them. The data contain fewer than 100,000 clones, more than 75% of them seen just once; the ten biggest clones take up roughly 5%. The receptor's source is a human donor with chronic lymphocytic leukemia. V gene TRBV7-9 combines with J gene TRBJ1-4, with TRBD1 as a possible D gene (6 bases). This specimen consisted of PBMCs, obtained after 12 months of ibrutinib treatment. The CDR3 loop is CASSWGAGRNGEKLFF. The CDR3 bases are TGTGCCAGCAGCTGGGGGGCTGGTCGTAATGGGGAAAAACTGTTTTTT. Based on the CDR3 plus reference TRBV7-9 and TRBJ1-4, the full variable domain is DTGVSQNPRHKITKRGQNVTFRCDPISEHNRLYWYRQTLGQGPEFLTYFQNEAQLEKSRLLSDRFSAERPKGSFSTLEIQRTEQGDSAMYLCASSWGAGRNGEKLFFGSGTQLSVL.